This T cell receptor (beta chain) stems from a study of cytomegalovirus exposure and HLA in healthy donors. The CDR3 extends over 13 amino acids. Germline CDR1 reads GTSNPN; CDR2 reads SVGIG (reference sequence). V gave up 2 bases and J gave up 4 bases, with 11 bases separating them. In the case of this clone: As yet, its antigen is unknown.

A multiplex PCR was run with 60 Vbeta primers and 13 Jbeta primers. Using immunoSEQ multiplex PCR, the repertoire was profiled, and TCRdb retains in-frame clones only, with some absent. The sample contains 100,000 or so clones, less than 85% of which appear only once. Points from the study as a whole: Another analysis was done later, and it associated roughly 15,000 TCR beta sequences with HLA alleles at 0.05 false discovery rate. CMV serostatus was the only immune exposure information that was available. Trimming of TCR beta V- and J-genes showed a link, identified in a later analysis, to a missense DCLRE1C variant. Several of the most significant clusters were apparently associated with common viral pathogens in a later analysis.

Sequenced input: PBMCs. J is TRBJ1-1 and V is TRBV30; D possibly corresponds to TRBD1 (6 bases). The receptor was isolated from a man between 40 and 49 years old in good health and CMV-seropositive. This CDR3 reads CAWSPGGVTEAFF. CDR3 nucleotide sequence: TGTGCCTGGAGTCCGGGGGGCGTCACTGAAGCTTTCTTT.